This entry lists 10 T cell receptor beta chains sequenced from one sample in a study of blood T cell repertoires in COVID-19. Some clones are missing from TCRdb's copy, which holds only in-frame ones; the method was immunoSEQ multiplex PCR. The data contain roughly 200,000 clones, roughly 83% of them singletons. The specimen was peripheral blood. The receptors originated from a woman in her forties with COVID-19, enrolled during active disease.

The chain joins TRBV19 to TRBJ2-1; D unresolved. Germline lookup yields CDR1 LNHDA and CDR2 SQIVND (reference sequence). The V and J ends lost 6 bases and 0 bases respectively, with 12 bases between them. This CDR3 has 15 residues. The CDR3 region is CASRPSLSSYNEQFF. CDR3 bases: TGTGCCAGTAGGCCCTCCCTTAGCTCCTACAATGAGCAGTTCTTC. Combining the CDR3 with reference TRBV19 and TRBJ2-1 gives the whole variable domain DGGITQSPKYLFRKEGQNVTLSCEQNLNHDAMYWYRQDPGQGLRLIYYSQIVNDFQKGDIAEGYSVSREKKESFPLTVTSAQKNPTAFYLCASRPSLSSYNEQFFGPGTRLTVL.

The chain joins TRBV5-8 to TRBJ1-5, with D tentatively TRBD1 (6 bases). The germline V and J ends were trimmed by 0 bases and 5 bases, with 12 bases remaining between them. Germline assignment: CDR1 SGHTS and CDR2 YDEGEE. The CDR3 consists of 15 residues. The DNA of the CDR3 is TGTGCCAGCAGCTTGGAGACAGGCAGCGATCAGCCCCAGCATTTT. This translates into CASSLETGSDQPQHF.

This chain links TRBV27 with TRBJ1-2; D is uncertain. Looked up from germline, CDR1 is MNHEY and CDR2 is SMNVEV (reference sequence). The CDR3 has 13 amino acids. With 4 bases removed from V and 8 bases from J, the gap between germline ends came to 14 bases. CDR3: CASSSRELGGYTF. CDR3 bases: TGTGCCAGCAGTTCCAGAGAACTCGGGGGCTACACCTTC.

J is TRBJ2-7 and V is TRBV4-1; possibly TRBD1 for D (5 bases). CDR3 length equals 15 residues. Trimming cost V 0 bases and J 9 bases, with 18 bases left between them. Germline V gene data show CDR1 as MGHRA and CDR2 as YSYEKL. CDR3 sequence (DNA): TGCGCCAGCAGCCAAGAGGCTGTTCAGGGATCCCTGCAGTACTTC. Protein: CASSQEAVQGSLQYF.

This rearrangement joins TRBV6-5 to TRBJ1-1; the D is unclear. There are 15 residues in the CDR3. Germline CDR1 is MNHEY and CDR2 is SVGAGI. The CDR3 DNA sequence: TGTGCTACGGGGAGGGTCTTTGAGGTAAACACTGAAGCTTTCTTT. This sequence encodes CATGRVFEVNTEAFF.

The chain uses TRBV18 and TRBJ2-7; TRBD2 matches 7 bases. The length of the CDR3 is 19 residues. V was clipped by 0 bases and J by 1 base; unmatched bases: 15. CDR1 and CDR2 from the germline V gene are KGHSH and LQKENI. The CDR3 loop reads CASSPPFFDLRGTSYEQYF. CDR3 DNA: TGTGCCAGCTCACCACCCTTCTTTGATTTGCGGGGGACTTCCTACGAGCAGTACTTC.

The chain has TRBV30 and TRBJ1-1, with D perhaps TRBD1 (6 bases). This CDR3 is 15 amino acids long. V was pared by 6 bases and J by 1 base, with 18 bases between. Germline V CDR1 and CDR2: GTSNPN, SVGIG (reference sequence). DNA of the CDR3: TGTGCCTGTCGTCCCTCCGGGACACCGAACACTGAAGCTTTCTTT. Its protein is CACRPSGTPNTEAFF.

The J gene is TRBJ2-7, the V gene TRBV7-8; D remains unclear. Trimming took off 4 bases at V and 2 bases at J, with 9 bases between the two ends. The CDR3 has 13 amino acids. Per germline, CDR1 SGHVS and CDR2 FQNEAQ. CDR3 DNA sequence: TGTGCCAGCAGCTGGGCGCCACCCTACGAGCAGTACTTC. Protein product: CASSWAPPYEQYF.

The genes are TRBV19 and TRBJ2-3; no firm D call. Germline CDR1 LNHDA, CDR2 SQIVND (reference sequence). The CDR3 spans 13 residues. Between the trimmed V and J ends, which lost 7 bases and 1 base, there was a span of 9 bases. CDR3 nucleotides: TGTGCCAGTATGGTTGGAGGCACAGATACGCAGTATTTT. Encoded protein: CASMVGGTDTQYF. The variable domain in full, completed from reference TRBV19 and TRBJ2-3, reads DGGITQSPKYLFRKEGQNVTLSCEQNLNHDAMYWYRQDPGQGLRLIYYSQIVNDFQKGDIAEGYSVSREKKESFPLTVTSAQKNPTAFYLCASMVGGTDTQYFGPGTRLTVL.

This clone came up once. The gene calls are TRBV7-2 and TRBJ2-3; D is unresolved. Trimming left V 2 bases short and J 8 bases short, with 11 bases between. Germline CDR1 is SGHTA and CDR2 is FQGNSA. CDR3 length: 13 amino acids. This CDR3 is CASSLSTNPTQYF. The CDR3 bases are TGTGCCAGCAGCTTAAGTACTAATCCTACGCAGTATTTT.